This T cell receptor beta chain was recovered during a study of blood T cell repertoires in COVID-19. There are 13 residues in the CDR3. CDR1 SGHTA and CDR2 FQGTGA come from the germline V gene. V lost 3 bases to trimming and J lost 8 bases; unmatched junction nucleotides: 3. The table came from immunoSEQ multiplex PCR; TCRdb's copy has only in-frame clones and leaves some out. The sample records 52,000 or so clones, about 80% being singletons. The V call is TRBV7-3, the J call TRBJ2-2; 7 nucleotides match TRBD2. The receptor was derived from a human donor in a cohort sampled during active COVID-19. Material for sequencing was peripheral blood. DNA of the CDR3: TGTGCCAGCAGCTTTGCGGGAGTTGGGGAGCTGTTTTTT. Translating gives CASSFAGVGELFF.